This T cell receptor (beta chain) came from a study of blood T cell repertoires in COVID-19 (dated by TCRdb to 2020 to 2022). Study-level background: Collaborator samples came from the United States, Italy and Spain and covered acute and convalescent phases of COVID-19. The repertoires were released in a freely available public database intended as a resource for research on the immune response to SARS-CoV-2. The material from the prospective study consisted of cDNA or gDNA derived from T cells, B-cell-depleted T cells, or PBMCs. The dataset comprised deeply sampled blood TCRbeta repertoires from subjects exposed to, actively infected with, or recovered from COVID-19. Samples were obtained from the ongoing ImmuneRACE study (first 160 participants) and from over 1,000 subjects provided by 6 global collaborators. Where available, HLA class I and class II types were obtained from metadata supplied by the sample provider rather than from assay-based typing. A de-identified subject ID, COVID-19 status, age in years and sex were almost always included in the sample metadata. Overall study results and their limits: How much clinical and demographic metadata was included differed by source and by participant, and the metadata was provided uncurated.

This clone has just one count. Its antigen has not been determined. It has no much larger one-base neighbor in the sample; base qualities were not kept. Each collaborating institution followed its own protocols to collect whole blood in K2EDTA tubes. For TCRbeta analysis, collaborators shipped samples as frozen whole blood, isolated PBMCs, or DNA extracted from either of those sample types. TCRbeta CDR3 regions were amplified from genomic DNA using the immunoSEQ Assay, a bias-controlled multiplex PCR. The original pipeline was this. The number of nucleated cells in each sample was estimated from the amplification of reference gene primers within the assay. To quantify the absolute abundance of each unique TCRbeta CDR3 rearrangement, sequence reads were collapsed and filtered. For each sample, productive Simpson clonality was calculated as the square root of Simpson's diversity index over productive rearrangements. TCRdb took over this immuneACCESS table, retaining in-frame rearrangements with V and J assigned. Such tables are incomplete; in checked studies, under half of the missing clones stem from an unresolved V gene, and the remainder is unexplained. V and J calls and clone size are copied from that table; D and trimming were computed from the DNA. The sample includes roughly 220,000 clones, with around three quarters observed a single time. Of the sample, less than 6% is held by the ten largest clones.

CDR1 and CDR2 (LNHDA, SQIVND) derive from the germline V gene (reference sequence). There are 16 amino acids in the CDR3, from cysteine to phenylalanine inclusive. The CDR3 DNA has 48 bases and is translated from base 1. V is reduced by 3 bases and J by 5 bases, leaving a spacing of 19 bases between them. Material: peripheral blood. The V and J segments used are TRBV19 and TRBJ2-5, with a tentative D gene TRBD2 over 7 matching bases. The receptor comes from a woman aged 70-85 years with acute or convalescent COVID-19. CDR3 protein: CASSMDKGGPGETQYF. The bases are TGTGCCAGTAGTATGGACAAGGGGGGGCCCGGGGAGACCCAGTACTTC.